This is a list of T cell receptor beta chains from one sample in a study of blood T cell repertoires in COVID-19. Sequenced by immunoSEQ multiplex PCR; TCRdb stores in-frame clones only, minus some. The table records 60,000 to 65,000 clones, approximately 80% of them present only once. Sample: peripheral blood. The receptors derive from a woman older than 75 with active or convalescent COVID-19. The CDR3 runs from the conserved cysteine through the conserved F or W. A D gene is named only where the DNA matches it firmly. The size of a clone is reported for some rows only, either as once, few or many, or as a class for expanded clones.

TRBD2	TRBV7-6	.	TRBJ2-2	CASSSTSGGPSGELFF	TGTGCCAGCAGCTCCACTAGCGGGGGGCCGTCCGGGGAGCTGTTTTTT
TRBD2	TRBV5-1	.	TRBJ2-7	CASSFSYGTSGAYEQYF	TGCGCCAGCAGCTTCTCCTACGGGACTAGCGGGGCCTACGAGCAGTACTTC
TRBD2	TRBV7-2	.	TRBJ2-1	CASSSLVLARLDNEQFF	TGTGCCAGCAGCTCTCTGGTACTAGCGAGGTTGGACAATGAGCAGTTCTTC
TRBD1	TRBV6-5	.	TRBJ2-1	CASSPTQGARNEQFF	TGTGCCAGCAGTCCCACACAGGGGGCGCGAAATGAGCAGTTCTTC
.	TRBV19	.	TRBJ2-4	CASSPPGLAKNIQYF	TGTGCCAGTAGTCCCCCGGGGTTAGCCAAAAACATTCAGTACTTC
TRBD1	TRBV5-1	.	TRBJ2-3	CASSYRDRSTDTQYF	TGCGCCAGCAGCTACCGGGACAGGAGCACAGATACGCAGTATTTT
TRBD2	TRBV5-4	.	TRBJ2-5	CASSFRTSGQETQYF	TGTGCCAGCAGCTTTAGGACTAGCGGCCAAGAGACCCAGTACTTC
TRBD1	TRBV5-4	.	TRBJ2-7	CASSLLTGGNEQYF	TGTGCCAGCAGCTTGCTGACAGGGGGGAACGAGCAGTACTTC
.	TRBV19	.	TRBJ1-2	CASSIRGYGYTF	TGTGCCAGTAGTATCCGGGGATATGGCTACACCTTC
TRBD1	TRBV18	.	TRBJ2-5	CASSPGTGGQETQYF	TGTGCCAGCTCGCCTGGGACAGGGGGTCAAGAGACCCAGTACTTC
.	TRBV4-1	.	TRBJ1-5	CASSQEQVRWNQPQHF	TGCGCCAGCAGCCAAGAACAGGTTCGGTGGAATCAGCCCCAGCATTTT
.	TRBV2	once	TRBJ1-2	CASSVGRPPNYGYTF	TGTGCCAGCAGTGTGGGCAGGCCTCCAAACTATGGCTACACCTTC
TRBD1	TRBV19	.	TRBJ1-5	CASSTTGSDQPQHF	TGTGCCAGTAGTACGACAGGGTCCGATCAGCCCCAGCATTTT
.	TRBV21-1	.	TRBJ1-6	CASSKVGGRGSPLHF	TGTGCCAGCAGCAAAGTTGGTGGGCGTGGCTCACCCCTCCACTTT
TRBD1	TRBV2	.	TRBJ2-7	CASSELPGQLYEQYF	TGTGCCAGCAGTGAACTCCCGGGACAGTTATACGAGCAGTACTTC
.	TRBV3-1/TRBV3-2	.	TRBJ1-1	CASSLGVQENTEAFF	TGTGCCAGCAGCCTCGGGGTTCAGGAGAACACTGAAGCTTTCTTT
.	TRBV15	.	TRBJ1-1	CATSRQVYTEAFF	TGTGCCACCAGCAGACAGGTCTACACTGAAGCTTTCTTT
TRBD1	TRBV9	.	TRBJ1-2	CASSVGQGAGGYTF	TGTGCCAGCAGCGTAGGACAGGGGGCGGGTGGCTACACCTTC
.	TRBV5-4	.	TRBJ2-3	CASSLPLDTQYF	TGTGCCAGCAGCCTGCCACTAGATACGCAGTATTTT
.	TRBV20-1	.	TRBJ1-3	CSASIGNTIYF	TGCAGTGCTAGCATCGGAAACACCATATATTTT
.	TRBV9	.	TRBJ1-1	CASTSGLSNAPAFF	TGTGCCAGCACCTCCGGACTATCGAACGCCCCAGCTTTCTTT
.	TRBV9	.	TRBJ1-2	CASSVIWDSYTF	TGTGCCAGCAGCGTAATATGGGACAGCTACACCTTC
.	TRBV5-1	.	TRBJ1-1	CASSLDINMNTEAFF	TGCGCCAGCAGCCTTGATATAAACATGAACACTGAAGCTTTCTTT
.	TRBV9	.	TRBJ1-1	CASSVSRNTEAFF	TGTGCCAGCAGCGTATCTAGGAACACTGAAGCTTTCTTT
.	TRBV3-1/TRBV3-2	.	TRBJ1-1	CASSQAGFTEAFF	TGTGCCAGCAGCCAAGCCGGTTTCACTGAAGCTTTCTTT
TRBD2	TRBV10-3	.	TRBJ2-3	CAISGGPGLASDTQYF	TGTGCCATCAGTGGGGGACCGGGACTAGCATCTGATACGCAGTATTTT
.	TRBV7-3	.	TRBJ1-2	CASRSSAGGSWGYTF	TGTGCCAGCAGGTCCAGCGCAGGAGGTTCGTGGGGCTACACCTTC
TRBD2	TRBV27	.	TRBJ2-1	CASALGSSGGVGNEQFF	TGTGCCAGCGCTTTGGGTTCTAGCGGGGGGGTGGGCAATGAGCAGTTCTTC
TRBD1	TRBV27	few	TRBJ1-3	CASSPGQGVGNTIYF	TGTGCCAGCAGTCCGGGACAGGGTGTTGGAAACACCATATATTTT
TRBD1	TRBV7-9	.	TRBJ1-3	CASSPGQGNTIYF	TGTGCCAGCAGCCCGGGACAGGGAAACACCATATATTTT
.	TRBV27	.	TRBJ1-1	CASSFGHPGVGTEAFF	TGTGCCAGCAGTTTTGGACATCCAGGGGTGGGGACTGAAGCTTTCTTT
.	TRBV9	.	TRBJ1-2	CASSPQTGPNYGYTF	TGTGCCAGCAGCCCCCAAACAGGCCCTAACTATGGCTACACCTTC
.	TRBV9	.	TRBJ2-2	CASSDPLGAPGTTGELFF	TGTGCCAGCAGCGACCCCCTGGGGGCCCCCGGTACCACCGGGGAGCTGTTTTTT
TRBD2	TRBV7-8	.	TRBJ2-7	CASSFSGGAVPYYEQYF	TGTGCCAGCAGCTTTAGCGGGGGGGCTGTACCCTACTACGAGCAGTACTTC
TRBD1	TRBV6-6	.	TRBJ1-3	CASSYSGTDGNTIYF	TGTGCCAGCAGTTACTCCGGGACAGACGGAAACACCATATATTTT
.	TRBV14	once	TRBJ1-6	CASSQVTGPSYNSPLHF	TGTGCCAGCAGCCAAGTAACAGGGCCCTCCTATAATTCACCCCTCCACTTT
TRBD1	TRBV6-5	.	TRBJ1-2	CASRAGQPYGYTF	TGTGCCAGCAGGGCGGGACAGCCCTATGGCTACACCTTC
.	TRBV5-1	.	TRBJ2-5	CASSFGTGKETQYF	TGCGCCAGCAGCTTTGGTACAGGGAAAGAGACCCAGTACTTC
TRBD2	TRBV5-4	.	TRBJ2-1	CASSLKVGGGAWDEQFF	TGTGCCAGCAGCTTGAAGGTCGGCGGGGGGGCCTGGGATGAGCAGTTCTTC
TRBD1	TRBV11-2	.	TRBJ2-2	CASSTLTGGDHPGELFF	TGTGCCAGCAGCACCCTGACAGGGGGTGACCATCCCGGGGAGCTGTTTTTT
.	TRBV5-4	once	TRBJ1-3	CASSPGTGLSGNTIYF	TGTGCCAGCAGCCCGGGGACGGGACTCTCTGGAAACACCATATATTTT
TRBD1	TRBV11-2	.	TRBJ2-5	CASSLDIRTGYFETQYF	TGTGCCAGCAGCTTAGATATTAGGACAGGGTACTTCGAGACCCAGTACTTC
TRBD1	TRBV6-5	.	TRBJ1-1	CASSRTGVRTEAFF	TGTGCCAGCAGTAGAACAGGGGTGCGCACTGAAGCTTTCTTT
.	TRBV10-3	.	TRBJ1-4	CAISESMGAANEKLFF	TGTGCCATCAGTGAGTCGATGGGGGCCGCTAATGAAAAACTGTTTTTT
TRBD1	TRBV5-1	.	TRBJ1-2	CASSSGTGGFYGYTF	TGCGCCAGCAGCTCGGGGACAGGGGGCTTCTATGGCTACACCTTC